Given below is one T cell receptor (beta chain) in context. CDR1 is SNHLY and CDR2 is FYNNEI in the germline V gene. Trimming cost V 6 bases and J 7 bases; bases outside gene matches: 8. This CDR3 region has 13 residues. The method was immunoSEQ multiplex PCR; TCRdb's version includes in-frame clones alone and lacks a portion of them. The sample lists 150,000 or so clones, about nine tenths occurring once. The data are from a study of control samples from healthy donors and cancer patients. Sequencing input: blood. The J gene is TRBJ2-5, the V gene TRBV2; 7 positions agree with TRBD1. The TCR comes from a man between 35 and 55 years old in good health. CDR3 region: CASRGQRQGTQYF. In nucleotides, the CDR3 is TGTGCCAGCAGGGGACAGCGGCAGGGGACCCAGTACTTC.